Below, 13 T cell receptor beta chains from the same sample are listed, as sequenced in a study of CD8 T cells in ankylosing spondylitis. Broader study findings: In ankylosing spondylitis blood, a motif of seven or eight highly homologous TCR beta variants appeared characteristic.

These receptors have no known antigen. One entry per CDR3 protein results from TCRdb running MiXCR on the 5' RACE reads. The table shows 700,000 to 1,000,000 distinct CDR3 sequences, with 12% occurring only once. Sequencing used blood, either unsorted or a sorted T cell fraction (not recorded which). The receptor set was obtained from a male donor with ankylosing spondylitis.

The chain recombines TRBV4-1 with TRBJ2-7; D call uncertain. Germline CDR1 MGHRA, CDR2 YSYEKL. V was trimmed by 3 bases and J by 4 bases, leaving 10 bases between them. The CDR3 totals 13 residues. CDR3 DNA sequence: TGCGCCAGCAGCCAGATCGGGTTTTACGAGCAGTACTTC. Protein product: CASSQIGFYEQYF.

J is TRBJ2-3 and V is TRBV29-1; D ambiguous. Germline CDR1 is SQVTM and CDR2 is ANQGSEA. V was trimmed by 4 bases and J by 5 bases, leaving 13 bases between them. CDR3 length: 13 amino acids. The DNA for the CDR3 is TGCAGCGTTGGGTTAGTGTTAAAAGATACGCAGTATTTT. Its translation is CSVGLVLKDTQYF.

This clonotype was found many times. J is TRBJ1-1 and V is TRBV20-1, with D maybe TRBD1 (5 bases). Germline V gene lookup returns CDR1 DFQATT and CDR2 SNEGSKA (reference sequence). This CDR3 spans 11 amino acids. Trimming removed 6 bases at V and 1 base at J, with 6 bases between. CDR3 in DNA: TGCAGTGCCAGGGCGAACACTGAAGCTTTCTTT. Translating gives CSARANTEAFF.

This clonotype was seen only a few times. The V and J genes are TRBV7-2 and TRBJ2-7; tentatively, D is TRBD1 or TRBD2 (6 bases each). V was clipped by 5 bases and J by 4 bases, with 18 bases between them. Germline V gene lookup returns CDR1 SGHTA and CDR2 FQGNSA. The CDR3 covers 15 residues. CDR3 protein: CASSLKGGSGYEQYF. The CDR3 DNA reads TGTGCCAGCAGCCTAAAGGGGGGTTCGGGATACGAGCAGTACTTC.

CDR3 protein: CASSSMAATYNEQFF. DNA for the CDR3: TGTGCCAGCAGTTCGATGGCGGCCACCTACAATGAGCAGTTCTTC. This rearrangement joins TRBV27 to TRBJ2-1; D is unclear. The CDR3 consists of 15 residues. Trimming removed 4 bases at V and 2 bases at J, with 12 bases between. Germline CDR1 is MNHEY and CDR2 is SMNVEV (reference sequence).

The rearrangement uses TRBV7-8 and TRBJ1-4; 7 nucleotides agree with TRBD1. V was pared by 5 bases and J by 2 bases, with 8 bases of the junction left unmatched. Looked up from germline, CDR1 is SGHVS and CDR2 is FQNEAQ. This CDR3 contains 16 residues. The CDR3 DNA follows: TGTGCCAGCAGCCCCGGGACAGCCACTACTAATGAAAAACTGTTTTTT. It translates to CASSPGTATTNEKLFF.

The V call is TRBV6-2 or TRBV6-3, the J call TRBJ1-1; D not resolved. V gave up 4 bases and J gave up 6 bases, with 9 bases separating them. The CDR3 spans 12 residues. Germline CDR1 MNHEY, CDR2 SVGEGT. CDR3 sequence reads: CASSFPGAEAFF. CDR3 coding DNA: TGTGCCAGCAGTTTCCCAGGTGCTGAAGCTTTCTTT.

The table lists this clonotype with many counts. The chain uses TRBV20-1 and TRBJ2-3; D remains ambiguous. CDR1 and CDR2 (germline): DFQATT, SNEGSKA (reference sequence). V lost 5 bases, J lost 1 base, and 10 bases lay in between. The CDR3 contains 13 residues. CDR3 in DNA: TGCAGTGCTGACCTGGGTCGCACAGATACGCAGTATTTT. It specifies CSADLGRTDTQYF.

This clonotype was detected only once. CDR3 sequence: CSARDQRRGGLTEAFF. CDR3 DNA sequence: TGCAGTGCTAGAGATCAGAGGAGAGGGGGATTGACTGAAGCTTTCTTT. This chain links TRBV20-1 with TRBJ1-1, with D possibly being TRBD1 (6 bases). The CDR3 covers 16 residues. V lost 0 bases and J lost 5, with 19 bases in between. From germline, CDR1 is DFQATT and CDR2 SNEGSKA (reference sequence).

The chain is built from TRBV4-3 and TRBJ1-2; D may be TRBD1 (5 bases). CDR3 size: 15 residues. The germline gives CDR1 LGHNA, CDR2 YSLEER. Trimming shortened V by 4 bases and J by 3 bases, and 15 bases separated the two germline ends. This CDR3 reads CASSLEGSRDYGYTF. In DNA form, the CDR3 reads TGCGCCAGCAGCCTTGAGGGTTCCAGGGACTATGGCTACACCTTC.

The gene calls are TRBV2 and TRBJ1-2; possible D gene TRBD1, 5 bases. Germline loops: CDR1 SNHLY, CDR2 FYNNEI. There are 14 residues in the CDR3. Trimming shortened V by 0 bases and J by 7 bases, and 12 bases separated the two germline ends. The chain's CDR3 is CASSEAAGGSGYTF. CDR3 DNA sequence: TGTGCCAGCAGTGAAGCAGCGGGGGGTAGTGGCTACACCTTC.

This clonotype was found many times. V is TRBV27 and J is TRBJ2-3; D is unresolved. Germline CDR1 reads MNHEY; CDR2 reads SMNVEV (reference sequence). There are 15 residues in the CDR3. V was cut by 6 bases and J by 0 bases, with 13 bases left in between. The DNA for the CDR3 is TGTGCCAGCAGGGCTGTCCCCGGCAGCACAGATACGCAGTATTTT. This translates into CASRAVPGSTDTQYF.

This chain connects TRBV4-1 to TRBJ2-5, with D hard to call. The CDR3 is 15 residues long. Germline CDR1 reads MGHRA; CDR2 reads YSYEKL. Trimming stripped 4 bases from V and 4 bases from J, with 16 bases between. CDR3 coding DNA: TGCGCCAGCAGCCCCAGCCCTCTCCCCCCAGAGACCCAGTACTTC. Translating it yields CASSPSPLPPETQYF.